A selection of T cell receptor beta chains follows, all from one sample in a study of identical twins. TCRdb reanalysed the 5' RACE reads using MiXCR and keeps one entry per CDR3 protein. The data contain 300,000 or so distinct CDR3 sequences, just under 9.5% of them seen just once; the ten biggest clones take up approximately 7%. The sample also formed part of further work on yellow fever vaccine responses in identical twins.

Material: CD8+ T cells sorted from blood. These receptors originate from a woman in her late teens or twenties in good health. CDR3s include the opening cysteine and the closing phenylalanine or tryptophan. Fields, in order: V gene, J gene, clone size, D gene, CDR3 protein, CDR3 DNA. The D gene is left open where the match is weak. Clone size is stated in some rows and not others, as once, few, many or a class when expanded.

TRBV27	TRBJ2-7	.	TRBD2	CASSLRLAGYEQYF	TGTGCCAGCAGTTTAAGACTAGCGGGCTACGAGCAGTACTTC
TRBV29-1	TRBJ2-2	many	.	CSVPGYTGELFF	TGCAGCGTTCCAGGATACACCGGGGAGCTGTTTTTT
TRBV27	TRBJ2-6	few	.	CASSRGASGANVLTF	TGTGCCAGCAGTCGGGGGGCCTCTGGGGCCAACGTCCTGACTTTC
TRBV24-1	TRBJ2-1	many	.	CATSLQGYNEQFF	TGTGCCACCAGTCTACAGGGCTACAATGAGCAGTTCTTC
TRBV9	TRBJ2-7	few	.	CASSTDSAYEQYF	TGTGCCAGCAGCACGGACTCGGCCTACGAGCAGTACTTC
TRBV7-9	TRBJ2-2	few	.	CASSSPPGELFF	TGTGCCAGCAGCTCACCCCCCGGGGAGCTGTTTTTT
TRBV11-1	TRBJ2-1	many	TRBD1	CASSPPSTGEGARNEQFF	TGTGCCAGCAGCCCACCAAGTACAGGGGAAGGAGCGCGCAATGAGCAGTTCTTC
TRBV6-1	TRBJ2-7	few	TRBD2	CASSRTSGGADEQYF	TGTGCCAGCAGTCGGACTAGCGGGGGGGCAGACGAGCAGTACTTC
TRBV20-1	TRBJ2-1	.	.	CSARDLGTLRELSSNEQFF	TGCAGTGCTAGAGATTTAGGGACTTTACGGGAGTTGAGTTCCAATGAGCAGTTCTTC
TRBV7-9	TRBJ2-7	many	.	CASSLTNYEQYF	TGTGCCAGCAGCTTAACTAACTACGAGCAGTACTTC
TRBV6-1	TRBJ2-1	.	.	CASRSRIAYNEQFF	TGTGCCAGCAGGTCCCGCATCGCCTACAATGAGCAGTTCTTC
TRBV29-1	TRBJ2-7	many	TRBD2	CSVTGTSYEQYF	TGCAGCGTCACAGGGACTAGCTACGAGCAGTACTTC
TRBV27	TRBJ1-6	.	.	CASSSQRGNSPLHF	TGTGCCAGCAGTTCCCAAAGAGGTAATTCACCCCTCCACTTT
TRBV5-4	TRBJ2-1	.	.	CAGSFLVSRGIYNEQFF	TGTGCCGGCAGCTTCCTTGTCTCCAGGGGAATCTACAATGAGCAGTTCTTC
TRBV7-8	TRBJ2-7	few	.	CASISFQGEDFYEQYF	TGTGCCAGCATCTCCTTTCAAGGGGAAGATTTCTACGAGCAGTACTTC
TRBV7-9	TRBJ2-1	.	.	CASSLEAPQQFF	TGTGCCAGCAGCTTAGAAGCGCCCCAGCAGTTCTTC
TRBV28	TRBJ2-7	.	.	CASSFSGESSYEQYF	TGTGCCAGCAGTTTTTCTGGGGAAAGCTCCTACGAGCAGTACTTC
TRBV7-8	TRBJ2-1	many	.	CASSPQFTVSDEQFF	TGTGCCAGCAGCCCCCAATTTACCGTAAGCGATGAGCAGTTCTTC
TRBV19	TRBJ1-1	few	.	CASTPGEGSTEAFF	TGTGCCAGTACCCCGGGGGAGGGTAGCACTGAAGCTTTCTTT
TRBV12-3/TRBV12-4	TRBJ2-3	.	.	CASRDSSAPTDTQYF	TGTGCCAGCAGGGACAGCTCAGCCCCCACAGATACGCAGTATTTT
TRBV7-6	TRBJ1-4	many	TRBD1	CASSSNRGTNEKLFF	TGTGCCAGCAGCTCAAACAGGGGAACTAATGAAAAACTGTTTTTT
TRBV7-9	TRBJ2-1	once	TRBD2	CASKMTSGRYNEQFF	TGTGCCAGCAAAATGACTAGCGGGAGGTACAATGAGCAGTTCTTC
TRBV20-1	TRBJ2-1	.	TRBD2	CSARDRTSGANNEQFF	TGCAGTGCTAGAGACCGGACTAGCGGGGCTAACAATGAGCAGTTCTTC
TRBV6-1	TRBJ2-7	few	.	CASSEAEGASYEQYF	TGTGCCAGCAGTGAAGCGGAGGGGGCGTCCTACGAGCAGTACTTC
TRBV4-1	TRBJ2-5	.	.	CASSPPTGNQETQYF	TGCGCCAGCAGCCCACCTACAGGGAACCAAGAGACCCAGTACTTC
TRBV29-1	TRBJ2-2	many	.	CSVESGTGELFF	TGCAGCGTTGAGTCGGGCACCGGGGAGCTGTTTTTT
TRBV6-2/TRBV6-3	TRBJ1-1	many	.	CASSSMVVVTEAFF	TGTGCCAGCAGTTCCATGGTGGTTGTCACTGAAGCTTTCTTT
TRBV29-1	TRBJ2-1	many	.	CSVPDPTKNEQFF	TGCAGCGTTCCGGACCCCACAAAGAATGAGCAGTTCTTC
TRBV13	TRBJ2-1	many	.	CASSPRAGSYNEQFF	TGTGCCAGCAGCCCCCGCGCGGGCTCCTACAATGAGCAGTTCTTC
TRBV6-1	TRBJ2-1	.	TRBD2	CATLKPLAGDEQFF	TGTGCCACCCTTAAGCCCCTAGCGGGGGATGAGCAGTTCTTC
TRBV7-9	TRBJ2-7	.	.	CASSPKTRDQDYEQYF	TGTGCCAGCAGCCCAAAAACCCGGGACCAAGATTACGAGCAGTACTTC
TRBV20-1	TRBJ2-3	.	.	CSATPDSSELNTQYF	TGCAGTGCTACCCCCGACTCATCAGAGCTTAATACGCAGTATTTT
TRBV7-8	TRBJ2-3	few	.	CASSFGGPADTQYF	TGTGCCAGCAGCTTCGGTGGGCCTGCAGATACGCAGTATTTT
TRBV20-1	TRBJ1-5	many	.	CSASGGDLNQPQHF	TGCAGTGCTAGCGGAGGGGATCTCAATCAGCCCCAGCATTTT
TRBV4-1	TRBJ2-7	.	TRBD2	CASSWSGSDYEQYF	TGCGCCAGCAGTTGGAGCGGGAGTGATTACGAGCAGTACTTC
TRBV11-2	TRBJ1-2	.	.	CASSSTWRAPNYGYTF	TGTGCCAGCAGCTCTACCTGGCGGGCTCCGAACTATGGCTACACCTTC
TRBV7-7	TRBJ1-5	.	.	CASSLRPRRGSPGDQPQHF	TGTGCTAGCAGCTTAAGGCCTCGGAGGGGAAGCCCTGGGGATCAGCCCCAGCATTTT
TRBV7-9	TRBJ1-6	many	TRBD1	CASSIPATGSSYNSPLHF	TGTGCCAGCAGCATACCTGCGACAGGGAGCTCCTATAATTCACCCCTCCACTTT
TRBV7-9	TRBJ2-7	.	.	CASSAGSGYEQYF	TGTGCCAGCAGCGCAGGGTCAGGCTACGAGCAGTACTTC
TRBV12-3/TRBV12-4	TRBJ2-1	many	TRBD2	CASSFSSGGSYNEQFF	TGTGCCAGCAGTTTCTCGAGCGGGGGTTCCTACAATGAGCAGTTCTTC
TRBV7-9	TRBJ1-6	.	TRBD1	CASSFLPGQGASPLHF	TGTGCCAGCAGCTTCCTACCGGGACAGGGTGCTTCACCCCTCCACTTT
TRBV5-4	TRBJ2-7	.	.	CASSWGGHPSYEQYF	TGTGCCAGCAGCTGGGGGGGACACCCCTCCTACGAGCAGTACTTC
TRBV4-2	TRBJ1-4	once	.	CASSQDYGTEKLFF	TGTGCCAGCAGCCAAGATTACGGGACAGAAAAACTGTTTTTT
TRBV6-4	TRBJ2-1	few	TRBD1	CASSGSQGAGNEQFF	TGTGCCAGCAGTGGTTCGCAGGGGGCGGGCAATGAGCAGTTCTTC
TRBV25-1	TRBJ2-1	few	.	CASSEYMSGTRSPYNEQFF	TGTGCCAGCAGTGAATATATGTCCGGGACGCGGTCCCCATACAATGAGCAGTTCTTC
TRBV9	TRBJ2-3	few	TRBD1	CASSGQGLLDTQYF	TGTGCCAGCTCCGGACAGGGTTTATTAGATACGCAGTATTTT
TRBV10-3	TRBJ2-1	.	TRBD1	CAIGQGNEQFF	TGTGCCATAGGACAGGGGAATGAGCAGTTCTTC